The text below deals with one T cell receptor beta chain. Profiling relied on immunoSEQ multiplex PCR, and the TCRdb table lists in-frame clones only, not all of them. The sample records 250,000 to 350,000 clones, approximately 91% being singletons. V gave up 5 bases and J gave up 4 bases; unmatched junction bases: 16. Germline V gene lookup returns CDR1 SGHAT and CDR2 FQNNGV. The CDR3 covers 17 residues. The data are from a study of blood T cell repertoires in COVID-19. Sequencing was carried out using peripheral blood. The chain employs TRBV11-2 and TRBJ1-2, with 7 bases lining up with TRBD1. This TCR was recovered from a woman aged 55-75 years with acute or convalescent COVID-19. Here the CDR3 DNA reads TGTGCCAGCAGCAAATCGAGGGGGGCAGGGGGACTCTATGGCTACACCTTC. It encodes CASSKSRGAGGLYGYTF.